Following are 21 T cell receptor beta chains from one sample sequenced in a study of blood T cell repertoires in COVID-19. TCRdb's table, derived via immunoSEQ multiplex PCR, lists solely in-frame clones and lacks some. The sample contains roughly 270,000 clones, 70% to 90% of which appear only once. Material for sequencing was peripheral blood. The receptor set was obtained from a man aged 45 to 65 with active or convalescent COVID-19.

Only a few counts were recorded for this clone. The chain is built from TRBV27 and TRBJ1-2; D may be TRBD1 (6 bases). The V gene lost 2 bases and the J gene lost 7 bases, with 11 bases spanning the gap. Germline V CDR1 and CDR2: MNHEY, SMNVEV (reference sequence). The CDR3 contains 13 residues. The CDR3 loop is CASSLGRGGGYTF. DNA of the CDR3: TGTGCCAGCAGTTTAGGGAGGGGGGGTGGCTACACCTTC.

The chain couples TRBV3-1 (or the pseudogene TRBV3-2) to TRBJ2-3; D unresolved. Germline loops: CDR1 LGHDT, CDR2 YNNKEL (reference sequence). Trimming left V 6 bases short and J 3 bases short, with 10 bases between. The CDR3 contains 13 residues. In DNA, the CDR3 is TGTGCCAGCAGTTTCACTTTGACAGATACGCAGTATTTT. It yields the protein CASSFTLTDTQYF.

This sequence joins TRBV7-2 and TRBJ2-7, with TRBD1 matching over 7 bases. V trimming: 0 bases; J trimming: 6 bases; junction bases outside the gene matches: 14. This CDR3 contains 17 residues. Looked up from germline, CDR1 is SGHTA and CDR2 is FQGNSA. The DNA for the CDR3 is TGTGCCAGCAGCTTAGCGACCTCACCGGGACAGACGGGCGAGCAGTACTTC. Amino acids: CASSLATSPGQTGEQYF.

The rearrangement uses TRBV21-1 and TRBJ2-4; TRBD2, the D gene given by the table, was not confirmed from the DNA. TRBV21-1 is flagged as a pseudogene. The CDR3 length is 22 residues. The CDR3 region is CASSKHGILSKKTSGRRDIQYF. For the CDR3, the DNA is TGTGCCAGCAGCAAACATGGTATCCTTTCGAAAAAGACTAGCGGGAGGAGGGACATTCAGTACTTC.

The V call is TRBV19, the J call TRBJ2-6; 7 positions match TRBD2. V was clipped by 7 bases and J by 1 base; unmatched bases: 4. This CDR3 is 15 amino acids long. The germline V gene has CDR1 LNHDA and CDR2 SQIVND (reference sequence). CDR3 bases: TGTGCCAGTACTAGGGAGGGGTCTGGGGCCAACGTCCTGACTTTC. Protein: CASTREGSGANVLTF.

This clone was seen only once. The rearrangement uses TRBV5-4 and TRBJ2-3; 7 bases agree with TRBD2. Trimming cost V 0 bases and J 0 bases; bases outside gene matches: 4. In germline, CDR1 is SGHNT, CDR2 YYREEE (reference sequence). The CDR3 is 16 residues long. This chain's CDR3 is CASSLDAGVSTDTQYF. Written as DNA, the CDR3 is TGTGCCAGCAGCTTGGATGCGGGGGTTAGCACAGATACGCAGTATTTT.

This clone has a handful of counts. This rearrangement joins TRBV9 to TRBJ2-3; 7 bases align to TRBD2. CDR1 is SGDLS, CDR2 YYNGEE, per germline. V was pared by 5 bases and J by 6 bases, with 3 bases of the junction left unmatched. This CDR3 is built from 12 residues. CDR3 coding DNA: TGTGCCAGCAGTCAAGCGGGGGATACGCAGTATTTT. It yields the protein CASSQAGDTQYF.

The CDR3 DNA reads TGTGCCAGCCGTAATACAGGGGTGGATCAGCCCCAGCATTTT. Encoded protein: CASRNTGVDQPQHF. This chain joins TRBV2 and TRBJ1-5, with 7 bases that match TRBD1. Trimming at V came to 8 bases and at J to 5 bases, leaving 9 bases not matched to a gene. Germline CDR1 and CDR2: SNHLY and FYNNEI. This CDR3 contains 14 residues. Complete variable domain (other parts from reference TRBV2 and TRBJ1-5): EPEVTQTPSHQVTQMGQEVILRCVPISNHLYFYWYRQILGQKVEFLVSFYNNEISEKSEIFDDQFSVERPDGSNFTLKIRSTKLEDSAMYFCASRNTGVDQPQHFGDGTRLSIL.

V usage is TRBV5-6 and J usage is TRBJ1-1; 10 positions agree with TRBD1. Germline values: CDR1 SGHDT, CDR2 YYEEEE. After removal of 5 bases from V and 4 bases from J, the junction contained 8 bases not matched to a gene. This CDR3 has 15 residues. The CDR3: CASRSGQGGATEAFF. The DNA for the CDR3 is TGTGCCAGCAGGTCTGGACAGGGGGGGGCCACTGAAGCTTTCTTT.

The chain links TRBV15 to TRBJ1-2, with TRBD1 matching 8 bases. The CDR3 is 16 residues long. V gave up 3 bases and J gave up 6 bases; unmatched junction bases: 12. Germline CDR1 LNHNV, CDR2 YYDKDF (reference sequence). The CDR3 loop is CATSSLLGQGGDGYTF. Here the CDR3 DNA reads TGTGCCACCAGCAGTCTCTTAGGACAGGGCGGGGATGGCTACACCTTC. The variable domain in full, completed from reference TRBV15 and TRBJ1-2, reads DAMVIQNPRYQVTQFGKPVTLSCSQTLNHNVMYWYQQKSSQAPKLLFHYYDKDFNNEADTPDNFQSRRPNTSFCFLDIRSPGLGDTAMYLCATSSLLGQGGDGYTFGSGTRLTVV.

The chain uses TRBV2 and TRBJ2-7, with a tentative D call TRBD2 (5 bases). The CDR3 has 14 residues. Deletions cut 7 bases from V and 3 bases from J, with 16 bases between. CDR1 is SNHLY and CDR2 is FYNNEI in the germline V gene. CDR3 residues: CASKKDSNLYEQYF. The DNA of the CDR3 is TGTGCCAGCAAAAAGGACTCAAACCTCTACGAGCAGTACTTC.

The chain combines TRBV6-5 with TRBJ2-2; TRBD2 matches at 11 bases. CDR3 length equals 15 residues. The trim removed 5 bases at V and 6 bases at J, leaving 5 bases unmatched. CDR1 MNHEY and CDR2 SVGAGI come from the germline V gene. This CDR3 reads CASSMGLAASGELFF. The CDR3 DNA follows: TGTGCCAGCAGTATGGGACTAGCGGCCTCCGGGGAGCTGTTTTTT.

J is TRBJ1-1 and V is TRBV28; maybe TRBD1 (5 bases). Germline V lookup: CDR1 MDHEN, CDR2 SYDVKM. The V end was cut by 7 bases, the J end by 7 bases, with 16 bases between. The CDR3 runs 13 residues. This CDR3 is CASIGGGGFEAFF. The CDR3 nucleotides read TGTGCCAGCATTGGGGGGGGAGGGTTTGAAGCTTTCTTT.

The chain combines TRBV4-3 with TRBJ2-7; 7 nucleotides align to TRBD1. Germline V lookup: CDR1 LGHNA, CDR2 YSLEER. The ends lost 2 bases at V and 0 bases at J; junction bases unmatched: 1. The CDR3 has 14 amino acids. CDR3 residues: CASSQYRGSYEQYF. The CDR3 region has the DNA TGCGCCAGCAGCCAATACAGGGGCTCCTACGAGCAGTACTTC.

This chain uses TRBV28 with TRBJ1-3, with a weak D call TRBD1 (5 bases). Germline V gene lookup returns CDR1 MDHEN and CDR2 SYDVKM. There are 15 residues in the CDR3. V dropped 3 bases and J dropped 0 bases, with 9 bases sitting between them. The CDR3 spells CASSFVGGSGNTIYF. The CDR3 DNA follows: TGTGCCAGCAGTTTCGTGGGGGGCTCTGGAAACACCATATATTTT.

The V call is TRBV4-1, the J call TRBJ2-1; TRBD1 aligns across 7 bases. Germline CDR1 and CDR2: MGHRA and YSYEKL. The CDR3 consists of 17 residues. The ends lost 0 bases at V and 3 bases at J; junction bases unmatched: 8. The CDR3 reads CASSQDTGTAYYNEQFF. The CDR3 bases are TGCGCCAGCAGCCAAGATACCGGGACAGCCTACTACAATGAGCAGTTCTTC.

This rearrangement joins TRBV19 to TRBJ1-6; 7 nucleotides align to TRBD1. V gave up 8 bases and J gave up 10 bases; unmatched junction bases: 14. Germline assignment: CDR1 LNHDA and CDR2 SQIVND (reference sequence). The CDR3 length is 15 residues. The CDR3 bases are TGTGCCAGTCGAGAGGCAGGGGGTTCTCGGTCACCCCTCCACTTT. It yields the protein CASREAGGSRSPLHF.

This chain joins TRBV28 and TRBJ1-2, with 8 bases matching TRBD1. V lost 3 bases to trimming and J lost 6 bases; unmatched junction nucleotides: 6. The CDR3 is 14 residues long. Looked up from germline, CDR1 is MDHEN and CDR2 is SYDVKM. In nucleotides, the CDR3 is TGTGCCAGCAGTTTCTACAGGGGGACCCATGGCTACACCTTC. Residues: CASSFYRGTHGYTF.

The chain has TRBV24-1 and TRBJ2-1, with 9 bases fitting TRBD1. The CDR3 runs 15 residues. CDR1 and CDR2 from the germline V gene are KGHDR and SFDVKD. V lost 4 bases and J lost 5; bases outside the gene matches: 5. In nucleotides, the CDR3 is TGTGCCACCAGTGACCCGGGACAGGGCGACAATGAGCAGTTCTTC. It yields the protein CATSDPGQGDNEQFF.

CDR3 residues: CASSLERGGWVTEAFF. CDR3 nucleotides: TGTGCCAGCAGCTTAGAGCGGGGGGGTTGGGTCACTGAAGCTTTCTTT. V and J are TRBV7-2 and TRBJ1-1; tentative D call: TRBD1 (5 bases). Per the germline V gene, CDR1 is SGHTA and CDR2 is FQGNSA. This CDR3 spans 16 amino acids. Deletions cut 1 base from V and 4 bases from J, with 16 bases between.

The chain links TRBV7-9 to TRBJ1-4; possibly TRBD1 for D (6 bases). The CDR3 is 17 amino acids. The germline V gene encodes CDR1 SEHNR and CDR2 FQNEAQ (reference sequence). Trimming stripped 4 bases from V and 0 bases from J, with 15 bases between. DNA for the CDR3: TGTGCCAGCAGCTCCTGGGGGCAGTGGGCAACTAATGAAAAACTGTTTTTT. It encodes CASSSWGQWATNEKLFF. Complete variable domain (other parts from reference TRBV7-9 and TRBJ1-4): DTGVSQNPRHKITKRGQNVTFRCDPISEHNRLYWYRQTLGQGPEFLTYFQNEAQLEKSRLLSDRFSAERPKGSFSTLEIQRTEQGDSAMYLCASSSWGQWATNEKLFFGSGTQLSVL.